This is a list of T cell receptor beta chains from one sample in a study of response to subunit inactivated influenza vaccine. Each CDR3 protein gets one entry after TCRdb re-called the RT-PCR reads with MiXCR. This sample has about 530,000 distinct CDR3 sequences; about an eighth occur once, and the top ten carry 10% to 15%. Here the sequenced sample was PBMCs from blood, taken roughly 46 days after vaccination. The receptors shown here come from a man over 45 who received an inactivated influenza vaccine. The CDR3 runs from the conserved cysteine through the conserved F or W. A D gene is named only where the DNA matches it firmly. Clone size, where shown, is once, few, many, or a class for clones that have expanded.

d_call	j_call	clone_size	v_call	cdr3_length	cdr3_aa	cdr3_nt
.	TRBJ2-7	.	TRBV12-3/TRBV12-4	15	CASSLAQGGRYEQYF	TGTGCCAGCAGTTTAGCGCAGGGAGGACGCTACGAGCAGTACTTC
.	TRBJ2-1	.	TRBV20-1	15	CSARDLDPPYNEQFF	TGCAGTGCTAGGGATCTCGACCCCCCGTACAATGAGCAGTTCTTC
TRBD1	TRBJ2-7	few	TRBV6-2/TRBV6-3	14	CASSHGTGVYEQYF	TGTGCCAGCAGTCACGGGACAGGGGTTTACGAGCAGTACTTC
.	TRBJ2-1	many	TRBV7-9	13	CASSLYGDNEQFF	TGTGCCAGCAGCTTATACGGGGACAATGAGCAGTTCTTC
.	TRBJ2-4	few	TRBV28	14	CASSADSPEWFQYF	TGTGCCAGCAGCGCCGACAGCCCCGAGTGGTTTCAGTACTTC
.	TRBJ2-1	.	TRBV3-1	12	CASSQFNNEQFF	TGTGCCAGCAGCCAATTTAACAATGAGCAGTTCTTC
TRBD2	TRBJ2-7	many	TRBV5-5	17	CASRPTGASGGLYEQYF	TGTGCCAGCAGACCCACGGGGGCTAGCGGGGGGCTTTACGAGCAGTACTTC
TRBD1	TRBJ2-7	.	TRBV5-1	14	CASRIIGQGGEQYF	TGCGCCAGCAGAATTATAGGACAGGGCGGGGAGCAGTACTTC
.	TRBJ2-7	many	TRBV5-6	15	CASSLLGQNSYEQYF	TGTGCCAGCAGCTTGCTAGGACAGAACTCCTACGAGCAGTACTTC
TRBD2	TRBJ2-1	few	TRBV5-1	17	CASSESPTSGIYNEQFF	TGCGCCAGCAGCGAGAGCCCGACTAGCGGGATATACAATGAGCAGTTCTTC